Described below is a single TCR beta chain sequence and its context. Its antigen is not known. These data are taken from a study of blood T cells in healthy people across ages. Whole-study results and caveats: A greater number of naive CD4+ cells and higher diversity distinguished long-lived donors from aged donors.

V lost 6 bases and J 11 bases, leaving 19 bases between the germline ends. This CDR3 region has 13 residues. With a J-beta primer mix and a sample-barcoded 5' primer, a second PCR ran about 6 to 11 cycles. TCRdb re-analysed the 5' RACE reads in MiXCR, keeping a single row per CDR3 protein. In the table there are some 800,000 distinct CDR3 sequences, approximately 44% of which are singletons. The source of this sequence is a man aged 55-75 years in good health. The material sequenced was blood. The genes are TRBV12-3 or TRBV12-4 and TRBJ2-5; unclear D gene. The CDR3 reads CASSLLLNNEQYF. Here the CDR3 DNA reads TGTGCCAGCAGCCTACTCCTCAACAATGAGCAGTACTTC.